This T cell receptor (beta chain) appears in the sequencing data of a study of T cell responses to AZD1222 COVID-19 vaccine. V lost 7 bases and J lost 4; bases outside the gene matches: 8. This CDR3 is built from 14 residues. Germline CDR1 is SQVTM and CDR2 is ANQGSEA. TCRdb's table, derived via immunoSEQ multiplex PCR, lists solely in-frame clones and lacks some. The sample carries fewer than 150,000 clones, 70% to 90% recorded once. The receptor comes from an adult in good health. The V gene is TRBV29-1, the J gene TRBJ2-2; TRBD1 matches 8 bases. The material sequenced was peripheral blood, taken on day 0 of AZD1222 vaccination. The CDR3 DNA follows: TGCAGCGCAGTTCAGGGGGCGGGCACCGGGGAGCTGTTTTTT. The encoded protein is CSAVQGAGTGELFF.